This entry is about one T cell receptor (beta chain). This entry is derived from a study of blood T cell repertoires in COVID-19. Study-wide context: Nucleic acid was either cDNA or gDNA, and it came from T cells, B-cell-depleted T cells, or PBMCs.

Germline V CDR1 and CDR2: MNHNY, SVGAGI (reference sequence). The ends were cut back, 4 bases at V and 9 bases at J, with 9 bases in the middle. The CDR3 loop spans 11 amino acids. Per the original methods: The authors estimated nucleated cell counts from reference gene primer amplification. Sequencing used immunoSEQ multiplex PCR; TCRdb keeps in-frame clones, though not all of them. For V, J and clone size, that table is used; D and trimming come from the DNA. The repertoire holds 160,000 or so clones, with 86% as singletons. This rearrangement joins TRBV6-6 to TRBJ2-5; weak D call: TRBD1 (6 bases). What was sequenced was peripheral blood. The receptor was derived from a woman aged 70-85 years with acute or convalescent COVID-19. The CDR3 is CASSSDRSQYF. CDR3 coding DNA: TGTGCCAGCAGTTCCGACAGGTCCCAGTACTTC.